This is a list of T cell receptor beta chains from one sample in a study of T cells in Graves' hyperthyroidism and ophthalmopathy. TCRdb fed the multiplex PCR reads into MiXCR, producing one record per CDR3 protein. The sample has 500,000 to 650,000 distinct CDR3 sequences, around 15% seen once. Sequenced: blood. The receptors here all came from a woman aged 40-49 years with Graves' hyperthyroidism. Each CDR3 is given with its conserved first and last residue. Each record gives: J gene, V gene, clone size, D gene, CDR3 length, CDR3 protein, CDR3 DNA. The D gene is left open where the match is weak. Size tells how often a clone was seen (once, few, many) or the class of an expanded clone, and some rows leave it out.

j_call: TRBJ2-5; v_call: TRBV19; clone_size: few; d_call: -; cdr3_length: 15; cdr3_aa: CASSITWADQETQYF; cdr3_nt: TGTGCCAGTAGTATAACTTGGGCGGACCAAGAGACCCAGTACTTC
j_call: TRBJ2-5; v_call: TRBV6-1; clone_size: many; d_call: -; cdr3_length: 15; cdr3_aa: CASSEFEGRSETQYF; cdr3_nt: TGTGCCAGCAGTGAATTCGAGGGGAGGTCGGAGACCCAGTACTTC
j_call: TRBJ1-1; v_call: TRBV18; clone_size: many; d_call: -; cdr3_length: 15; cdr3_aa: CASSPPPGRDTEAFF; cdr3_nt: TGTGCCAGCTCACCTCCTCCGGGACGGGACACTGAAGCTTTCTTT
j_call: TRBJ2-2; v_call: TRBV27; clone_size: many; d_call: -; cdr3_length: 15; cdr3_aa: CASSSLDTSTGELFF; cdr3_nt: TGTGCCAGCAGTTCCCTGGACACTTCCACCGGGGAGCTGTTTTTT
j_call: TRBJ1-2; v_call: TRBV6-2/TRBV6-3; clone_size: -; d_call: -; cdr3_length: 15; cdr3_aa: CASSYSGGTYYGYTF; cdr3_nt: TGTGCCAGCAGTTACTCGGGAGGGACATACTATGGCTACACCTTC
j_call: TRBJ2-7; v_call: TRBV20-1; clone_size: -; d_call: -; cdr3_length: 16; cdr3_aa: CSARIETRYRRYEQYF; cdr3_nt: TGCAGTGCTAGAATAGAGACGCGGTACCGGCGATACGAGCAGTACTTC
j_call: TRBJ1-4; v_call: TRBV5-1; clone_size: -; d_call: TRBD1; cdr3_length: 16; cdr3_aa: CASSPDTGAAYEKLFF; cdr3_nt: TGCGCCAGCAGCCCGGATACAGGGGCCGCCTATGAAAAACTGTTTTTT
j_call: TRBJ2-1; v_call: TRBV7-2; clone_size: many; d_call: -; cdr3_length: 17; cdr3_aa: CASSSQAGTSVPREQFF; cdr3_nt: TGTGCCAGCAGCTCCCAAGCGGGGACATCCGTCCCCCGTGAGCAGTTCTTC
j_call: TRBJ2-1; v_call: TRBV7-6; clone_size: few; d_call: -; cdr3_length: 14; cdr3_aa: CASSLDRTFNEQFF; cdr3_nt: TGTGCCAGCAGCTTGGACAGAACTTTTAATGAGCAGTTCTTC
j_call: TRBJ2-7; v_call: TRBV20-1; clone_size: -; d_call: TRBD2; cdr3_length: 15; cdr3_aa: CSARELAGDSYEQYF; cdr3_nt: TGCAGTGCCAGGGAACTAGCGGGAGATTCCTACGAGCAGTACTTC
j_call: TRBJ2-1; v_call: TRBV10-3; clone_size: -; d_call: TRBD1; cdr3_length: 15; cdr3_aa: CAISDRDRVDNEQFF; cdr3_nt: TGTGCCATCAGTGACAGGGACAGGGTTGACAATGAGCAGTTCTTC
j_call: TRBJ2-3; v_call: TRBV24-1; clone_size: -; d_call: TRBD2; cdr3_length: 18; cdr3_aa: CATEGLAGDGGYTDTQYF; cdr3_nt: TGTGCCACCGAGGGACTAGCGGGAGACGGGGGGTACACAGATACGCAGTATTTT
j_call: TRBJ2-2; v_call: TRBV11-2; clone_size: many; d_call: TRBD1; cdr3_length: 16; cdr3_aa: CASSTPTGGVTGELFF; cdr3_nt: TGTGCCAGCAGCACCCCCACAGGGGGCGTAACCGGGGAGCTGTTTTTT
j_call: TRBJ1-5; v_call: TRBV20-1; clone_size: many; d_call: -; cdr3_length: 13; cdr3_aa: CSARDRLNQPQHF; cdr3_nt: TGCAGTGCTAGAGATCGGTTGAATCAGCCCCAGCATTTT
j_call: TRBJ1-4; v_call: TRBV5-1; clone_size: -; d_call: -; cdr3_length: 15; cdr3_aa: CASSLSSGFNEKLFF; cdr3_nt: TGCGCCAGCAGCTTGTCTTCGGGGTTTAATGAAAAACTGTTTTTT
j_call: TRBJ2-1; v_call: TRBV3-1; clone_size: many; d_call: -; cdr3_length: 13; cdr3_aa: CASSQSGWDEQFF; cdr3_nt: TGTGCCAGCAGCCAATCAGGTTGGGATGAGCAGTTCTTC
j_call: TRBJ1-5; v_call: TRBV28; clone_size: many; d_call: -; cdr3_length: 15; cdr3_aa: CASRRGGLSNQPQHF; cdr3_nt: TGTGCCAGCAGACGAGGAGGACTTAGCAATCAGCCCCAGCATTTT
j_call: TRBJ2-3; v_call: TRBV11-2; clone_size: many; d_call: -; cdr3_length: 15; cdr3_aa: CASSLGSGIGNTQYF; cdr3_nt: TGTGCCAGCAGCTTAGGATCAGGGATTGGTAATACGCAGTATTTT
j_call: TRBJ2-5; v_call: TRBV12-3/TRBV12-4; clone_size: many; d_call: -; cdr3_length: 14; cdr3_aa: CASRRDTSQETQYF; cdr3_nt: TGTGCCAGCAGAAGAGACACTTCTCAAGAGACCCAGTACTTC
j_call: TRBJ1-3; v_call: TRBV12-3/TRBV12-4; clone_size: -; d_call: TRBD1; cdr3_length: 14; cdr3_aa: CASSTGTGGYTIYF; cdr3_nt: TGTGCCAGCAGTACCGGGACAGGGGGTTACACCATATATTTT
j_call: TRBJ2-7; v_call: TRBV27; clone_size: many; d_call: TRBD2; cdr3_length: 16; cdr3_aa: CASSTSLAGVVYEQYF; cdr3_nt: TGTGCCAGCAGTACCTCACTAGCGGGAGTTGTCTACGAGCAGTACTTC
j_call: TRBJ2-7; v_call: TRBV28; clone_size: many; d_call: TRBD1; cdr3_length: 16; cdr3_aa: CASSLPGGPRTYEQYF; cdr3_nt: TGTGCCAGCAGTTTACCAGGGGGACCGAGAACGTACGAGCAGTACTTC
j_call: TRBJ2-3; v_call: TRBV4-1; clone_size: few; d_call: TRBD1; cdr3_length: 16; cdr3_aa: CASSQEPRGHKDTQYF; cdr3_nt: TGCGCCAGCAGCCAAGAGCCCAGGGGGCATAAAGATACGCAGTATTTT
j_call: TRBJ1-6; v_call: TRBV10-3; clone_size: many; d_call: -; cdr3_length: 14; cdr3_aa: CAISEGVLGSPLHF; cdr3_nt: TGTGCCATCAGCGAAGGAGTCTTGGGTTCACCCCTCCACTTT
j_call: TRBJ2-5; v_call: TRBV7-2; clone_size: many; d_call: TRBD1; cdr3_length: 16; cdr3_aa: CASSLAQWGQQETQYF; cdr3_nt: TGTGCCAGCAGCTTAGCGCAGTGGGGACAGCAAGAGACCCAGTACTTC
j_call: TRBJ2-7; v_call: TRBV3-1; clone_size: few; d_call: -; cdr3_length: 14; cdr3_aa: CASSPDPTSYEQYF; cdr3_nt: TGTGCCAGCAGCCCGGACCCTACGTCCTACGAGCAGTACTTC
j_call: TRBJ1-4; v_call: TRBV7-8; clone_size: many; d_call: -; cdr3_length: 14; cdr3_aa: CASSLGRANEKLFF; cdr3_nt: TGTGCCAGCAGCTTAGGGAGGGCTAATGAAAAACTGTTTTTT